This T cell receptor beta chain was captured in a study of blood T cell repertoires in COVID-19. TCRdb keeps only in-frame clones here, not all; method: immunoSEQ multiplex PCR. The table lists a few hundred thousand clones, 87% of them singletons. The ends were cut back, 0 bases at V and 5 bases at J, with 25 bases in the middle. Germline assignment: CDR1 LGHDT and CDR2 YNNKEL (reference sequence). The CDR3 contains 19 residues. The material sequenced was PBMCs or T cells enriched from blood (not recorded which). The chain recombines TRBV3-1 (or the pseudogene TRBV3-2) with TRBJ2-5; possible D gene TRBD2, 6 bases. The clonotype was recovered from a woman between 18 and 29 years old who had recovered from COVID-19. The CDR3 loop reads CASSQDPPWGGKPGETQYF. CDR3 nucleotide sequence: TGTGCCAGCAGCCAAGACCCCCCCTGGGGAGGAAAGCCAGGGGAGACCCAGTACTTC.